This paragraph reports one T cell receptor beta chain. Its matching antigen is unknown. The data are from a study of cytomegalovirus exposure and HLA in healthy donors. Study results and caveats: A later analysis showed HLA-associated TCR beta chains outstripping equally common others in clonal expansion. Researchers reported in a later analysis that a missense DCLRE1C variant was tied to TCR beta V- and J-gene trimming.

It was with 60 Vbeta and 13 Jbeta primers that the PCR ran. Sequencing used immunoSEQ multiplex PCR; TCRdb keeps in-frame clones, though not all of them. The sample consists of about 200,000 clones, around 83% of them appearing once. From germline, CDR1 is SGHVS and CDR2 FNYEAQ. The length of the CDR3 is 16 residues. V dropped 3 bases and J dropped 7 bases, with 19 bases sitting between them. This receptor was taken from a woman aged 40 to 50 in good health and CMV-seronegative. The chain combines TRBV7-6 with TRBJ2-1; weak D call: TRBD1 (6 bases). Input material: PBMCs. The CDR3, as DNA: TGTGCCAGCAGCTTCTCAGGGGACCCACCAGTAAATGAGCAGTTCTTC. Its protein is CASSFSGDPPVNEQFF.